The clone carrying this T cell receptor beta chain has just a few counts. A second about 7 to 12 cycle PCR used barcoded and J-beta primers. From the 5' RACE reads, TCRdb called clonotypes with MiXCR, one entry per CDR3 protein. The profile shows roughly 1 million distinct CDR3 sequences, under 30% of them singletons. Germline CDR1 and CDR2: SGHDT and YYEEEE. Trimming at V came to 7 bases and at J to 8 bases, leaving 10 bases not matched to a gene. CDR3 size: 13 residues. This sample is drawn from a study of blood T cells in healthy people across ages. These data were likewise used in another study, on T cells of mothers and their children. Per that paper: Three healthy Caucasian mothers served as donors, and their six children did as well. Every mother produced more than 8 million TCR beta CDR3 reads, whereas every child provided approximately 3 million.

The origin of this receptor is a girl aged 2 to 10 in good health. The specimen sequenced was blood. The gene calls are TRBV5-6 and TRBJ1-2; 8 bases agree with TRBD1. CDR3 amino acids: CASSTSGGAGYTF. The CDR3 coding sequence is TGTGCCAGCTCTACATCAGGGGGCGCAGGCTACACCTTC.